This entry lists 22 T cell receptor beta chains sequenced from one sample in a study of T cells in narcolepsy. TCRdb's copy holds only in-frame clones and misses some; the assay was immunoSEQ multiplex PCR. The data show approximately 30,000 clones, 70% to 85% seen once. Specimen: CD45RA- memory CD4+ T cells from PBMCs. The receptors were sampled from a human donor with narcolepsy.

This clone was observed a single time. The junction departs from the called germline gene at one end, perhaps through a read error. The rearrangement links TRBV5-1 to TRBJ2-5; possible D gene TRBD2, 5 bases. The CDR3 sequence is 12 residues long. CDR1 is SGHRS, CDR2 YFSETQ, per germline. CDR3 protein: CASSLEGEAQYF. CDR3 nucleotide sequence: TGCGCCAGCAGCTTGGAGGGAGAGGCCCAGTACTTC.

V and J are TRBV5-8 and TRBJ1-5; D is unclear. Germline lookup yields CDR1 SGHTS and CDR2 YDEGEE. CDR3 size: 12 residues. V gave up 8 bases and J gave up 3 bases, with 9 bases separating them. CDR3 residues: CASLVDNQPQHF. The DNA of the CDR3 is TGTGCCAGTCTAGTAGACAATCAGCCCCAGCATTTT.

The CDR3 reads CAISVSRGRNYGYTF. The DNA for the CDR3 is TGTGCCATCAGTGTCTCTAGAGGCAGGAACTATGGCTACACCTTC. The chain couples TRBV10-3 to TRBJ1-2; D remains unclear. V lost 4 bases, J lost 2 bases, and 14 bases lay in between. This CDR3 region has 15 residues. Germline-derived CDR1 and CDR2 are ENHRY and SYGVKD.

On this clone itself: A junction end diverges from the germline sequence, so it may reflect a read error. The chain couples TRBV9 to TRBJ2-6; perhaps TRBD1 as D (6 bases). CDR3 size: 17 residues. Germline loops: CDR1 SGDLS, CDR2 YYNGEE. The CDR3 DNA reads as TGTGCCAGCAGCACGGGACACAGGACCTCTGGGGCCGACGTCCTGACTTTC. Its translation: CASSTGHRTSGADVLTF.

With respect to this clone: In the same sample, other DNA sequences code for this CDR3. CDR3 sequence reads: CASSEGVGQPQHF. CDR3 in DNA: TGTGCCAGCAGCGAGGGTGTCGGACAGCCCCAGCATTTT. V is TRBV6-4 and J is TRBJ1-5; D gene ambiguous. V lost 6 bases and J 7 bases, leaving 13 bases between the germline ends. The CDR3 consists of 13 residues. The germline gives CDR1 MRHNA, CDR2 SNTAGT.

The gene calls are TRBV28 and TRBJ2-3; 9 bases match TRBD2. The V gene end was trimmed by 11 bases and the J gene end by 10 bases; junction bases not matched to a gene: 16. The CDR3 consists of 14 residues. CDR1 MDHEN and CDR2 SYDVKM come from the germline V gene. The CDR3 here is CAAVGLAGRGAQYF. The DNA of the CDR3 is TGTGCCGCGGTGGGGCTAGCGGGGAGAGGGGCGCAGTATTTT.

This clone has just one count. This sequence joins TRBV5-8 and TRBJ1-1, with D perhaps TRBD1 (6 bases). The CDR3 runs to 13 residues. The germline gives CDR1 SGHTS, CDR2 YDEGEE. With 4 bases removed from V and 10 bases from J, the gap between germline ends came to 17 bases. The CDR3 region has the DNA TGTGCCAGCAGCCTCGGGGGGGCTCGAGGAGCTTTCTTT. Protein product: CASSLGGARGAFF. Full variable domain (missing parts from reference TRBV5-8 and TRBJ1-1): EAGVTQSPTHLIKTRGQQATLRCSPISGHTSVYWYQQALGLGLQFLLWYDEGEERNRGNFPPRFSGRQFPNYSSELNVNALELEDSALYLCASSLGGARGAFFGQGTRLTVV.

V and J are TRBV25-1 and TRBJ2-7; D is perhaps TRBD1 (6 bases). The CDR3 loop spans 15 amino acids. CDR1 MGHDK and CDR2 SYGVNS come from the germline V gene. Trimming removed 3 bases at V and 4 bases at J, with 16 bases between. The CDR3 loop is CASSDPGQSTYEQYF. Here the CDR3 DNA reads TGTGCCAGCAGTGATCCAGGACAGTCGACATACGAGCAGTACTTC.

The gene calls are TRBV5-6 and TRBJ1-1; D gene uncertain. The CDR3 runs to 14 residues. The germline V gene encodes CDR1 SGHDT and CDR2 YYEEEE. V lost 1 base and J 4 bases, leaving 11 bases between the germline ends. CDR3 region: CASSLIRASTEAFF. For the CDR3, the DNA is TGTGCCAGCAGCTTGATCCGGGCCAGCACTGAAGCTTTCTTT.

The chain couples TRBV18 to TRBJ1-5; the D gene is possibly TRBD1 (5 bases). CDR1 KGHSH and CDR2 LQKENI come from the germline V gene. V lost 4 bases to trimming and J lost 8 bases, with 15 bases between them. The CDR3 has 14 residues. CDR3 protein: CASSRLRVREPQHF. CDR3 nucleotide sequence: TGTGCCAGCTCACGCCTCAGGGTCCGGGAGCCCCAGCATTTT.

The chain joins TRBV5-1 to TRBJ1-2; D unresolved. The germline V and J ends were trimmed by 4 bases and 5 bases, with 12 bases remaining between them. CDR1 is SGHRS, CDR2 YFSETQ, per germline. The CDR3 totals 13 residues. The CDR3 DNA reads TGCGCCAGCAGCCGAGGGTGGGAGTATGGCTACACCTTC. It is translated as CASSRGWEYGYTF.

Remarks on this clone: At the DNA level, this CDR3 is encoded by other sequences in the same sample as well. V is TRBV7-3 and J is TRBJ1-2; no reliable D call. V was clipped by 0 bases and J by 3 bases, with 5 bases between them. In germline, CDR1 is SGHTA, CDR2 FQGTGA. This CDR3 has 13 amino acids. The DNA of the CDR3 is TGTGCCAGCAGCTTAACTGGGGACTATGGCTACACCTTC. This gives the protein CASSLTGDYGYTF.

The genes are TRBV19 and TRBJ2-3, with 9 bases lining up with TRBD2. Germline V gives CDR1 LNHDA, CDR2 SQIVND (reference sequence). CDR3 length: 15 residues. The V and J ends lost 6 bases and 1 base, in that order; junction bases with no gene match: 5. CDR3 DNA sequence: TGTGCCAGTAGGACGATAGCGGGGGGCACAGATACGCAGTATTTT. This sequence encodes CASRTIAGGTDTQYF. Full variable domain (remainder filled in from reference TRBV19 and TRBJ2-3): DGGITQSPKYLFRKEGQNVTLSCEQNLNHDAMYWYRQDPGQGLRLIYYSQIVNDFQKGDIAEGYSVSREKKESFPLTVTSAQKNPTAFYLCASRTIAGGTDTQYFGPGTRLTVL.

In its sample, this clone was seen a few times. This chain connects TRBV12-5 to TRBJ2-1; weak D call: TRBD1 (6 bases). The CDR3 contains 13 residues. Per the germline V gene, CDR1 is LGHNT and CDR2 is FRNRAP. The V gene lost 6 bases and the J gene lost 4 bases, with 10 bases spanning the gap. CDR3 region: CASGWTDYNEQFF. The CDR3 region has the DNA TGTGCTAGTGGGTGGACAGATTACAATGAGCAGTTCTTC.

The V and J genes are TRBV30 and TRBJ1-1; D might be TRBD1 (5 bases). CDR3 size: 13 residues. V shed 4 bases and J shed 2 bases, with 11 bases lying between them. Germline V gene data show CDR1 as GTSNPN and CDR2 as SVGIG (reference sequence). The CDR3 reads CAWTGRFNTEAFF. CDR3 bases: TGTGCCTGGACAGGGAGGTTCAACACTGAAGCTTTCTTT. Based on the CDR3 plus reference TRBV30 and TRBJ1-1, the full variable domain is SQTIHQWPATLVQPVGSPLSLECTVEGTSNPNLYWYRQAAGRGLQLLFYSVGIGQISSEVPQNLSASRPQDRQFILSSKKLLLSDSGFYLCAWTGRFNTEAFFGQGTRLTVV.

J is TRBJ1-2 and V is TRBV11-3, with D perhaps TRBD1 (6 bases). V was pared by 0 bases and J by 6 bases, with 11 bases between. This CDR3 comprises 14 residues. Germline values: CDR1 SGHNT, CDR2 YENEEA. CDR3: CASSLDPTGDGYTF. CDR3 nucleotide sequence: TGTGCCAGCAGCTTAGACCCGACAGGCGATGGCTACACCTTC. Together with reference TRBV11-3 and TRBJ1-2, the CDR3 gives the full variable domain: EAGVVQSPRYKIIEKKQPVAFWCNPISGHNTLYWYLQNLGQGPELLIRYENEEAVDDSQLPKDRFSAERLKGVDSTLKIQPAELGDSAVYLCASSLDPTGDGYTFGSGTRLTVV.

This clone has a handful of counts. This chain connects TRBV14 to TRBJ2-7; maybe TRBD2 (5 bases). V lost 0 bases to trimming and J lost 10 bases, with 19 bases between them. Germline V gene sequence: CDR1 SGHDN, CDR2 FVKESK. The length of the CDR3 is 15 residues. CDR3 protein: CASSQDPMGIAIQYF. Here the CDR3 DNA reads TGTGCCAGCAGCCAAGATCCGATGGGTATAGCGATACAGTACTTC.

This clone was seen only a few times. This chain connects TRBV19 to TRBJ1-1; TRBD1 might be the D (6 bases). The CDR3 runs to 15 residues. Germline loops: CDR1 LNHDA, CDR2 SQIVND (reference sequence). Deletions cut 6 bases from V and 0 bases from J, with 14 bases between. CDR3 loop: CASRAQGTMNTEAFF. The CDR3 nucleotides are TGTGCCAGTAGGGCTCAGGGGACTATGAACACTGAAGCTTTCTTT.

The rearrangement links TRBV14 to TRBJ2-7, with TRBD1 as a possible D gene (6 bases). This CDR3 contains 13 residues. The V end was cut by 1 base, the J end by 4 bases, with 8 bases between. The germline CDR1 and CDR2 sequences are SGHDN and FVKESK. DNA of the CDR3: TGTGCCAGCAGCCAAGGGGGGCAATACGAGCAGTACTTC. Translation gives CASSQGGQYEQYF.

The chain has TRBV21-1 and TRBJ1-3; the table calls TRBD1, which could not be checked here. TRBV21-1 constitutes a pseudogene. The CDR3 runs to 16 residues. CDR3 sequence (DNA): TGTGCCAGCAGCAAAGCACCAGGGAAAAATGGAAACACCATATATTTT. Translated, it gives CASSKAPGKNGNTIYF.

The chain combines TRBV5-1 with TRBJ1-1; 9 bases map to TRBD1. The CDR3 covers 15 residues. Per germline, CDR1 SGHRS and CDR2 YFSETQ. Unmatched junction bases numbered 9, after V lost 4 bases and J lost 5 bases. The CDR3 DNA sequence: TGCGCCAGCAGCACGCTACAGGGGGCGAGGACTGAAGCTTTCTTT. Translation gives CASSTLQGARTEAFF.

This chain connects TRBV6-1 to TRBJ2-7, with 7 nucleotides matching TRBD2. Germline V gives CDR1 MNHNS, CDR2 SASEGT. V shed 6 bases and J 6 bases; nucleotides not matched to a gene: 8. The CDR3 covers 13 residues. This chain's CDR3 is CASSPRLAGEQYV. Here the CDR3 DNA reads TGTGCCAGCAGCCCAAGACTAGCAGGCGAGCAGTACGTC.